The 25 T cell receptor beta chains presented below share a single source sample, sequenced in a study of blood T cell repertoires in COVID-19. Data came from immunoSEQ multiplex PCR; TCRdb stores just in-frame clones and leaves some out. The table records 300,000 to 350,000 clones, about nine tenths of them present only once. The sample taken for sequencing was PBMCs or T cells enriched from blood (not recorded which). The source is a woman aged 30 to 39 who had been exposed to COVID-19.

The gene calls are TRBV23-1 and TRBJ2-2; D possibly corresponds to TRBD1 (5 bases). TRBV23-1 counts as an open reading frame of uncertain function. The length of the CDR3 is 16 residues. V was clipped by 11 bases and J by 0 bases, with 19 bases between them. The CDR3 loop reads CAGKGQEVPNTGELFF. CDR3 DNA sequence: TGCGCCGGGAAGGGGCAGGAAGTGCCGAACACCGGGGAGCTGTTTTTT.

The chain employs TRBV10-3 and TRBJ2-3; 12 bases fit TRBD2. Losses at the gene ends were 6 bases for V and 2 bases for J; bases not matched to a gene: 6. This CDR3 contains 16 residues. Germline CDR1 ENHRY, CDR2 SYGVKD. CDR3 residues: CAIRETSGRTTDTQYF. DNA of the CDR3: TGTGCCATCAGGGAGACTAGCGGGAGAACCACAGATACGCAGTATTTT.

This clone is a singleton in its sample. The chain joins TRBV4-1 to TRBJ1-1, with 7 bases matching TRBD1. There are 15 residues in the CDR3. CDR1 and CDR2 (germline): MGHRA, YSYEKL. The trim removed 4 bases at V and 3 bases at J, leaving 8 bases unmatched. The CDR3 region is CASSRGKQGDTEAFF. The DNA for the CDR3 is TGCGCCAGCAGCCGGGGGAAGCAGGGGGACACTGAAGCTTTCTTT.

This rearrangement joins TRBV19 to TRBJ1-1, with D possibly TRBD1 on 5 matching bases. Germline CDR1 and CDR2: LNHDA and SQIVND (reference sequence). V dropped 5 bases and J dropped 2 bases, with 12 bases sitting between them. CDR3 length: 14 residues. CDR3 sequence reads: CASSAEGANTEAFF. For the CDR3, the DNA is TGTGCCAGTAGTGCCGAAGGGGCTAACACTGAAGCTTTCTTT.

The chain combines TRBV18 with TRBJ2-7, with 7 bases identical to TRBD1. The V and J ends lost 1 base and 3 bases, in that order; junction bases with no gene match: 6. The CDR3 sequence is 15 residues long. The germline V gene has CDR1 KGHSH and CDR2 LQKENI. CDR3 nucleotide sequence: TGTGCCAGCTCACCACGGACAGGACTCGACTACGAGCAGTACTTC. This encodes CASSPRTGLDYEQYF.

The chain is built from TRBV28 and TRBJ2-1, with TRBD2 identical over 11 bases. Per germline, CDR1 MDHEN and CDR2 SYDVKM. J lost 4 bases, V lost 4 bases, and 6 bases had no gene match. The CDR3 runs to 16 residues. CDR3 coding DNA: TGTGCCAGCAGTTCCGTTAGCGGGGGGGGATACAATGAGCAGTTCTTC. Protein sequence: CASSSVSGGGYNEQFF. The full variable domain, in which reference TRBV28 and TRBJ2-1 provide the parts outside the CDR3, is DVKVTQSSRYLVKRTGEKVFLECVQDMDHENMFWYRQDPGLGLRLIYFSYDVKMKEKGDIPEGYSVSREKKERFSLILESASTNQTSMYLCASSSVSGGGYNEQFFGPGTRLTVL.

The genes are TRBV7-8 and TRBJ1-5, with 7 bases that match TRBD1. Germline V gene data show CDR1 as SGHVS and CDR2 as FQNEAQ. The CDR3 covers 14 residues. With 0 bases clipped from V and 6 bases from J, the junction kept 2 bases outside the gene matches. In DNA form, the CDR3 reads TGTGCCAGCAGCTTAGCGACAGGGCCTCAGCCCCAGCATTTT. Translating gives CASSLATGPQPQHF.

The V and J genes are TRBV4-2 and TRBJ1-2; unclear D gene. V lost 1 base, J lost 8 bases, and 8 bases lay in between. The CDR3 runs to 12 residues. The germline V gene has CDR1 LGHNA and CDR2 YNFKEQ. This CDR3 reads CASSQVTGGYTF. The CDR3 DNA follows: TGTGCCAGCAGCCAAGTAACGGGGGGCTACACCTTC.

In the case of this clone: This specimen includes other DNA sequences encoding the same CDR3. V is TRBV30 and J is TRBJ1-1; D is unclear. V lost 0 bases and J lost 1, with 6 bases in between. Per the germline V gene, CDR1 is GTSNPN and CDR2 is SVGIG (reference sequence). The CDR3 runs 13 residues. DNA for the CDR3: TGTGCCTGGAGTGTTCGGGGGAACACTGAAGCTTTCTTT. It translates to CAWSVRGNTEAFF.

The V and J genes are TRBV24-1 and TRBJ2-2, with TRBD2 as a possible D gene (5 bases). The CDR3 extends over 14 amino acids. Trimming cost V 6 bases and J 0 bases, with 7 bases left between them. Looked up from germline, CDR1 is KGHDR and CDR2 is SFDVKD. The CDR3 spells CATSRLSNTGELFF. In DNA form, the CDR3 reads TGTGCCACCAGTCGACTATCGAACACCGGGGAGCTGTTTTTT.

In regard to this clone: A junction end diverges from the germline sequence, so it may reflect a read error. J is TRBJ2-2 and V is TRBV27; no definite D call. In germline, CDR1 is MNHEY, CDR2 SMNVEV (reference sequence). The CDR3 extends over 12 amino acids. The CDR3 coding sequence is TGTGCCAGCAGTCAGAACGCCGGGGAGCTGTTTTTT. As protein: CASSQNAGELFF.

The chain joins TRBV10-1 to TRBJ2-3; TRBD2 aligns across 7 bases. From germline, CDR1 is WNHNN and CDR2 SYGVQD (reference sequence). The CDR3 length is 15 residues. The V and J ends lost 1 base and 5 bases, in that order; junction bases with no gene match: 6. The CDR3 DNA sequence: TGCGCCAGCAGTGAGTTTAGGCGGGAGATAGATACGCAGTATTTT. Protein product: CASSEFRREIDTQYF.

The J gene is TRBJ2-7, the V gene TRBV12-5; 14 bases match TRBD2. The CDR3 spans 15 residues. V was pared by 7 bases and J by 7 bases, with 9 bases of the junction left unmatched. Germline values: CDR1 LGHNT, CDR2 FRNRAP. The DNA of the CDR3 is TGTGCTAGTGAGAGACTAGCGGGAGGGGGCGTGGAGCAGTACTTC. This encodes CASERLAGGGVEQYF.

The CDR3 DNA follows: TGTGCCAGCAGCTTAGATCTTGGCGAAAAACTGTTTTTT. Its protein product is CASSLDLGEKLFF. The genes are TRBV7-9 and TRBJ1-4; D ambiguous. CDR3 length equals 13 residues. Germline V CDR1 and CDR2: SEHNR, FQNEAQ (reference sequence). Trimming cost V 1 base and J 8 bases, with 8 bases left between them.

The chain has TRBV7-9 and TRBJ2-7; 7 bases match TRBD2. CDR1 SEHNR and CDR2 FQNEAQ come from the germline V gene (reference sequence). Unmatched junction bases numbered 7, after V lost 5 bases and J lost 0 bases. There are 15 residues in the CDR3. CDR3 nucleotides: TGTGCCAGCAGCCAGCGGGATTCTAGCTCCTACGAGCAGTACTTC. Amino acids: CASSQRDSSSYEQYF.

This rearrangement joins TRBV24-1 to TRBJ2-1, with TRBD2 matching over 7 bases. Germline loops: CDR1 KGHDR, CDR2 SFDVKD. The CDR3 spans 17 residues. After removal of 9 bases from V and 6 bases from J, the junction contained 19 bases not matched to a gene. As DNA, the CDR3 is TGTGCCACCTCCTCGGACCCCACAGCGGGACCATCCAATGAGCAGTTCTTC. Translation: CATSSDPTAGPSNEQFF.

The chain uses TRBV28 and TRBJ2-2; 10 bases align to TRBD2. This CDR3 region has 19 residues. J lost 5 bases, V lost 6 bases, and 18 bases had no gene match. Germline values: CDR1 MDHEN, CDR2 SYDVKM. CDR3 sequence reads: CASSQAQPAGGHWTGELFF. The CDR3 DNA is TGTGCCAGCAGCCAAGCACAACCAGCGGGAGGGCATTGGACCGGGGAGCTGTTTTTT.

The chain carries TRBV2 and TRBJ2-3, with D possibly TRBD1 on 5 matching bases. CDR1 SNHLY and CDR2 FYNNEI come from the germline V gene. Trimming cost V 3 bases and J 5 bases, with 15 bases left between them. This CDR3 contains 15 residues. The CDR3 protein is CASSDPGRVKDTQYF. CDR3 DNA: TGTGCCAGCAGTGATCCCGGCAGGGTTAAAGATACGCAGTATTTT.

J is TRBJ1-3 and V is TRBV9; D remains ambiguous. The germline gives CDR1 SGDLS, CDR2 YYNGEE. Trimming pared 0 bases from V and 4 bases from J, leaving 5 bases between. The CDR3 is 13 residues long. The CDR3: CASSVAGGNTIYF. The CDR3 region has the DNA TGTGCCAGCAGCGTAGCCGGGGGAAACACCATATATTTT.

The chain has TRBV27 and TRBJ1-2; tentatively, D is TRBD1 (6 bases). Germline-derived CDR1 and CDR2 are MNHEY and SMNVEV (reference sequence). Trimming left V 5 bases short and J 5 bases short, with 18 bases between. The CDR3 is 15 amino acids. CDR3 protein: CASSRDQGRGYGYTF. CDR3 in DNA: TGTGCCAGCAGTAGAGACCAGGGGAGGGGGTATGGCTACACCTTC.

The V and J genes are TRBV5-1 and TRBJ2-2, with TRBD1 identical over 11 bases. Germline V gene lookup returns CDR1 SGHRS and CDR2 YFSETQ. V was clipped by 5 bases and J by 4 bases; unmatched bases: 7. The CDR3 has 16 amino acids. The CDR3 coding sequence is TGCGCCAGCAGACAGGACAGGGGGCCCCGCACCGGGGAGCTGTTTTTT. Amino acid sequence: CASRQDRGPRTGELFF.

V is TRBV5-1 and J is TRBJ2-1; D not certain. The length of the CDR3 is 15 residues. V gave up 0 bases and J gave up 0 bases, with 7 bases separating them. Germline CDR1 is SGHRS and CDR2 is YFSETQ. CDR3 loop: CASSLGLTSYNEQFF. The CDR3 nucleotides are TGCGCCAGCAGCTTGGGACTCACCTCCTACAATGAGCAGTTCTTC.

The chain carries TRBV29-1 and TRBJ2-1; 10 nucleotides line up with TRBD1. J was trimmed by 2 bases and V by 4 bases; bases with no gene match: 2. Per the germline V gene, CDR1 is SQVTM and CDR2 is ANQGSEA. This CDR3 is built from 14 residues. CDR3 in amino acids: CSVAGQGAYNEQFF. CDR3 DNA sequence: TGCAGCGTTGCAGGACAGGGGGCCTACAATGAGCAGTTCTTC.

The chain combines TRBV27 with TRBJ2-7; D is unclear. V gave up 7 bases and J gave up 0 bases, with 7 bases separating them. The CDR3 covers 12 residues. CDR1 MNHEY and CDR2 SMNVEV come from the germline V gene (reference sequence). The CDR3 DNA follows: TGTGCCAGCACATCCAGCTCCTACGAGCAGTACTTC. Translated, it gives CASTSSSYEQYF.

As DNA, the CDR3 is TGTGCCAGTAGTGCGACAGGGGGCCGGACTGAAGCTTTCTTT. Residues: CASSATGGRTEAFF. The chain is built from TRBV19 and TRBJ1-1, with TRBD1 matching over 10 bases. Germline CDR1 is LNHDA and CDR2 is SQIVND (reference sequence). The junction had 5 bases not matched to a gene; V was cut back by 5 bases and J by 5 bases. This CDR3 has 14 amino acids. The whole variable domain, filled in from reference TRBV19 and TRBJ1-1, reads DGGITQSPKYLFRKEGQNVTLSCEQNLNHDAMYWYRQDPGQGLRLIYYSQIVNDFQKGDIAEGYSVSREKKESFPLTVTSAQKNPTAFYLCASSATGGRTEAFFGQGTRLTVV.